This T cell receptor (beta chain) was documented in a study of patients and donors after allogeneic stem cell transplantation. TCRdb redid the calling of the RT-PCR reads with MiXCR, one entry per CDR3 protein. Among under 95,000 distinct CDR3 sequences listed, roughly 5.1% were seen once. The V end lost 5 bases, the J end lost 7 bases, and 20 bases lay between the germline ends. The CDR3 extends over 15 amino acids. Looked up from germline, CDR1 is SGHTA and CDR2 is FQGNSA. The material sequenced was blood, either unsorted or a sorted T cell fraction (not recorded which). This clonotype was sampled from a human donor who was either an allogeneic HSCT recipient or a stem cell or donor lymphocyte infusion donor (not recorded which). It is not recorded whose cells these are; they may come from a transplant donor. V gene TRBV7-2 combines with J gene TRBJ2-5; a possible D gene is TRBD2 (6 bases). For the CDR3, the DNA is TGTGCCAGCAGCATAGGGGACTCCCTCGGGAGGACCCAGTACTTC. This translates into CASSIGDSLGRTQYF.